These 2 T cell receptor beta chains were sequenced from one sample in a study of blood T cell repertoires in COVID-19. The data were produced by immunoSEQ multiplex PCR, yet TCRdb's version contains in-frame clones alone and is incomplete. The table has a few hundred thousand clones, approximately 80% seen once. The sequencing input was PBMCs or T cells enriched from blood (not recorded which). Receptors originate from a woman aged 40 to 49 with acute COVID-19.

CDR3 sequence reads: CASDKNTGIRAEAFF. The CDR3 DNA is TGTGCTAGCGACAAGAATACAGGGATCCGGGCTGAAGCTTTCTTT. The chain joins TRBV7-7 to TRBJ1-1; weak D call: TRBD1 (6 bases). The germline V gene has CDR1 SSHAT and CDR2 FNYEAQ (reference sequence). The CDR3 is 15 residues long. The variable domain in full, completed from reference TRBV7-7 and TRBJ1-1, reads GAGVSQSPRYKVTKRGQDVTLRCDPISSHATLYWYQQALGQGPEFLTYFNYEAQPDKSGLPSDRFSAERPEGSISTLTIQRTEQRDSAMYRCASDKNTGIRAEAFFGQGTRLTVV.

This chain links TRBV10-1 with TRBJ2-3, with a tentative D call TRBD1 (6 bases). Trimming removed 8 bases at V and 0 bases at J, with 18 bases between. The germline V gene has CDR1 WNHNN and CDR2 SYGVQD (reference sequence). The CDR3 totals 16 residues. CDR3 loop: CASSIGQLSSTDTQYF. CDR3 in DNA: TGCGCCAGCTCTATTGGACAGCTCTCTAGCACAGATACGCAGTATTTT.